Each of the 8 T cell receptor beta chains below was sequenced from the same sample in a study of T cell responses to AZD1222 COVID-19 vaccine. Here immunoSEQ multiplex PCR was the method, and the copy in TCRdb shows in-frame clones only, minus some. Of fewer than 200,000 clones in the sample, 80% to 90% are singletons; the top ten hold approximately 0.5%. Sequencing was performed on peripheral blood, taken on day 0 of AZD1222 vaccination. All receptors derive from an adult in good health.

The chain combines TRBV4-1 with TRBJ2-1; possibly TRBD1 for D (6 bases). The V gene lost 0 bases and the J gene lost 6 bases, with 12 bases spanning the gap. Germline-derived CDR1 and CDR2 are MGHRA and YSYEKL. This CDR3 region has 15 residues. Here the CDR3 DNA reads TGCGCCAGCAGCCAAGAGGGTCGAGGGGGCAATGAGCAGTTCTTC. It yields the protein CASSQEGRGGNEQFF.

The chain joins TRBV29-1 to TRBJ1-1; tentative D call: TRBD1 (5 bases). V was trimmed by 4 bases and J by 1 base, leaving 13 bases between them. The CDR3 loop spans 14 amino acids. Germline assignment: CDR1 SQVTM and CDR2 ANQGSEA. Written as DNA, the CDR3 is TGCAGCGTTGCCCCCCAGGGTGGGAACACTGAAGCTTTCTTT. Its translation is CSVAPQGGNTEAFF.

V usage is TRBV5-1 and J usage is TRBJ1-2, with 7 positions matching TRBD1. With 2 bases clipped from V and 0 bases from J, the junction kept 4 bases outside the gene matches. CDR3 length: 15 residues. Looked up from germline, CDR1 is SGHRS and CDR2 is YFSETQ. Written as DNA, the CDR3 is TGCGCCAGCAGCTTTACAGGGGAGGCTAACTATGGCTACACCTTC. Protein product: CASSFTGEANYGYTF.

The chain couples TRBV6-5 to TRBJ1-1, with D perhaps matching TRBD1 (5 bases). CDR1 MNHEY and CDR2 SVGAGI come from the germline V gene. The ends were cut back, 8 bases at V and 1 base at J, with 11 bases in the middle. The CDR3 consists of 13 residues. The CDR3 nucleotides are TGTGCCAGCGGGGGACGTAGGAACACTGAAGCTTTCTTT. Protein product: CASGGRRNTEAFF.

The CDR3 is CASSLSGTSSSYEQYF. The CDR3 coding sequence is TGTGCCAGCAGCTTGTCCGGTACGAGCAGCTCCTACGAGCAGTACTTC. The chain couples TRBV5-5 to TRBJ2-7; D unclear. This CDR3 contains 16 residues. The germline V gene has CDR1 SGHKS and CDR2 YYEKEE (reference sequence). Deletions cut 1 base from V and 0 bases from J, with 14 bases between.

This clone is a singleton in its sample. The rearrangement joins TRBV2 to TRBJ1-4; TRBD1 is a possible D gene (5 bases). V was clipped by 7 bases and J by 8 bases, with 14 bases between them. This CDR3 spans 13 amino acids. CDR1 is SNHLY, CDR2 FYNNEI, per germline. The CDR3 region has the DNA TGTGCCAGCAAGGGACTGGGGGACGAAAAACTGTTTTTT. As protein: CASKGLGDEKLFF.

The J gene is TRBJ2-1, the V gene TRBV28; D might be TRBD1 or TRBD2, each matching 5 bases. Trimming pared 3 bases from V and 0 bases from J, leaving 21 bases between. CDR1 is MDHEN and CDR2 is SYDVKM in the germline V gene. The CDR3 is 19 amino acids. The CDR3: CASSFYLRDPQSSYNEQFF. The CDR3 DNA follows: TGTGCCAGCAGTTTCTACCTCCGGGACCCCCAGAGCTCCTACAATGAGCAGTTCTTC.

This clone was recorded once. This CDR3 is CASSERPRSAVYNEQFF. CDR3 nucleotides: TGTGCCAGCAGCGAACGTCCCCGCTCTGCGGTCTACAATGAGCAGTTCTTC. The chain has TRBV7-9 and TRBJ2-1; no clear D. In germline, CDR1 is SEHNR, CDR2 FQNEAQ (reference sequence). Trimming left V 5 bases short and J 3 bases short, with 20 bases between. The CDR3 is 17 residues long.